A single sample gave rise to the 5 T cell receptor beta chains below, sequenced in a study of T cell clonality in common variable immunodeficiency. The protocol was immunoSEQ multiplex PCR, while the TCRdb copy is restricted to in-frame clones and leaves out a portion. The specimen has some 54,000 clones, none found just once. Material: peripheral blood mononuclear cells. The receptors originated from a person aged 18 to 69 in good health.

This clone was counted many times. The read ends 3 residues before the CDR3 terminus; that terminus is restored from the germline J gene. The V gene is TRBV19, the J gene TRBJ1-4; D gene uncertain. CDR3 length: 14 residues. V dropped 8 bases and J dropped 2 bases, with 12 bases sitting between them. CDR1 and CDR2 from the germline V gene are LNHDA and SQIVND (reference sequence). CDR3 DNA (partial): TGTGCCAGTTCACATAGCGCGACTAATGAAAAA. It is translated as CASSHSATNEK. The entire CDR3 protein reads CASSHSATNEKLFF.

At least ten counts were recorded for this clone. The DNA ends 3 residues before the CDR3 does, and the rest of the CDR3 is filled in from the germline J gene. The chain recombines TRBV12-3 or TRBV12-4 with TRBJ2-7; D might be TRBD1 (6 bases). Deletions cut 6 bases from V and 5 bases from J, with 11 bases between. This CDR3 has 12 amino acids. CDR3 region: CASSKQGNEQYF. Partial CDR3 DNA: TGTGCCAGCAGCAAACAGGGTAACGAG.

This clone was counted at least ten times. The read ends 3 residues shy of where the CDR3 ends; the end is completed using the germline J gene. V and J are TRBV7-3 and TRBJ2-3, with 14 nucleotides matching TRBD2. From germline, CDR1 is SGHTA and CDR2 FQGTGA. The CDR3 runs to 16 residues. Trimming removed 5 bases from V and 4 bases from J; junction bases left unmatched: 5. The CDR3 DNA, read in part, is TGTGCCAGCAGCCAGGGACTAGCGGGAGCCGCAGATACG. Protein product: CASSQGLAGAADT. The whole CDR3 region reads CASSQGLAGAADTQYF.

This clone was found many times. The CDR3 extends 3 residues past the end of the read, so its final part is completed from the germline J gene. The chain has TRBV7-2 and TRBJ1-1, with D hard to call. V was shortened by 3 bases and J by 3 bases, with 11 bases between the two germline ends. Germline V gene lookup returns CDR1 SGHTA and CDR2 FQGNSA. This CDR3 is 14 amino acids long. The CDR3: CASSFQDAYTEAFF. The sequenced part of the CDR3 DNA is TGTGCCAGCAGCTTTCAGGATGCGTACACTGAA. The entire variable domain, with the rest obtained from reference TRBV7-2 and TRBJ1-1, is as follows: GAGVSQSPSNKVTEKGKDVELRCDPISGHTALYWYRQSLGQGLEFLIYFQGNSAPDKSGLPSDRFSAERTGGSVSTLTIQRTQQEDSAVYLCASSFQDAYTEAFFGQGTRLTVV.

This clone was counted ten times or more. The covered CDR3 bases are TGTGCCAGCAGTGACCCAGGGGGCACAGATACG. It is translated as CASSDPGGTDT. In full, the CDR3 reads CASSDPGGTDTQYF. The V call is TRBV6-1, the J call TRBJ2-3; D might be TRBD1 (6 bases). The CDR3 extends 3 residues past the end of the read, so its final part is completed from the germline J gene. Trimming removed 3 bases at V and 1 base at J, with 8 bases between. Germline V gives CDR1 MNHNS, CDR2 SASEGT. CDR3 size: 14 residues.